This TCR beta chain was found in a study of blood T cell repertoires in COVID-19. Study information: Whether acute or convalescent, the COVID-19 samples came from the United States, Italy and Spain. T cells, B-cell-depleted T cells, or PBMCs provided the cDNA or gDNA that served as material.

Authors' data handling: Reference gene primer amplification in the assay estimated nucleated cell counts. Generated by immunoSEQ multiplex PCR, the TCRdb table keeps only in-frame clones and is missing some. V, J and clone size reflect that table, while D and trimming were determined from the DNA. The profile shows under 300,000 clones, 80% to 90% of them singletons. Germline CDR1 reads MNHNS; CDR2 reads SASEGT. The V segment lost 2 bases and the J segment 6 bases; nucleotides outside the gene matches: 4. The CDR3 consists of 16 residues. The chain couples TRBV6-1 to TRBJ2-1; 13 bases are a match to TRBD2. The receptor was isolated from an elderly man with acute or convalescent COVID-19. The sample taken for sequencing was peripheral blood. CDR3 sequence (DNA): TGTGCCAGCAGTGAACGGACTAGCGGGAGTGGCAATGAGCAGTTCTTC. As protein: CASSERTSGSGNEQFF.